The clone carrying this T cell receptor (beta chain) occurred many times. The sample comes from a study of identical twins. TCRdb re-derived calls from the 5' RACE reads in MiXCR, one entry per CDR3 protein. The table has some 900,000 distinct CDR3 sequences, 9% to 15% seen once; the top ten hold 1.5% to 2%. CDR3 length equals 13 residues. Between the trimmed V and J ends, which lost 4 bases and 3 bases, there was a span of 9 bases. Germline-derived CDR1 and CDR2 are MDHEN and SYDVKM. This sample also appeared in a second study, on yellow fever vaccine responses in identical twins.

The chain has TRBV28 and TRBJ2-5; D unresolved. This receptor was identified in a woman aged 18-29 years in good health. Sequenced input: PBMCs. In DNA, the CDR3 is TGTGCCAGCAGTTCGGATACCAAAGAGACCCAGTACTTC. Protein sequence: CASSSDTKETQYF.